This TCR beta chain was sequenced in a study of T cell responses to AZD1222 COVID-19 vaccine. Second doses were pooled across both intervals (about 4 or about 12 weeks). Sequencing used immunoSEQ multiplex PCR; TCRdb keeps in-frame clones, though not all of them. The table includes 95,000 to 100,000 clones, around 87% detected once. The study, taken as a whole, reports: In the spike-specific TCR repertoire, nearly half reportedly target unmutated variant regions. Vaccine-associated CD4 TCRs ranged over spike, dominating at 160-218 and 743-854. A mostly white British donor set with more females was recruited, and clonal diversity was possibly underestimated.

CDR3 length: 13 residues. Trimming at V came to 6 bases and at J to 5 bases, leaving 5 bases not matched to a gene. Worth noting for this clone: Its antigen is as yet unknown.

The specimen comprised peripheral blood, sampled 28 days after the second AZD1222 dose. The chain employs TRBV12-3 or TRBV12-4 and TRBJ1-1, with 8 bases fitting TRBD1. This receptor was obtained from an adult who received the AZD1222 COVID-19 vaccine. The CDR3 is CASSTDRGTEAFF. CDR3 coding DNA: TGTGCCAGCAGCACAGACAGGGGAACTGAAGCTTTCTTT.